This TCR beta chain was profiled in a study of shared clonotypes between healthy human individuals. This CDR3 is built from 16 residues. Germline V CDR1 and CDR2: SGHDN, FVKESK. Trimming at V came to 4 bases and at J to 1 base, leaving 9 bases not matched to a gene. Clones were read by immunoSEQ multiplex PCR, and TCRdb kept only the in-frame ones, dropping some. The table shows fewer than 400,000 clones, with over 65% occurring only once. This TCR was recovered from a man aged 30-40 years in good health. The chain carries TRBV14 and TRBJ1-2; TRBD1 agrees at 7 bases. The sequencing input was memory CD4+ T cells sorted from blood. Indicated subset: CD45RA-negative fraction. DNA of the CDR3: TGTGCCAGCAGCCGTTCACAGGGGTGGGGTAACTATGGCTACACCTTC. It codes for CASSRSQGWGNYGYTF.